This TCR beta chain was profiled in a study of tumor T cells in aggressive B-cell lymphoma. TCRdb's table, derived via immunoSEQ multiplex PCR, lists solely in-frame clones and lacks some. This table has around 4,500 clones, around nine tenths appearing once. The length of the CDR3 is 12 residues. The V gene's germline CDR1 is MNHEY and CDR2 SMNVEV (reference sequence). The V gene lost 4 bases and the J gene lost 3 bases, with 6 bases spanning the gap. The clonotype originates from an adult with diffuse large B cell lymphoma. The chain uses TRBV27 and TRBJ1-1; D remains ambiguous. Sequencing input: tumor tissue. The CDR3 sequence is CASSSRYTEAFF. Written as DNA, the CDR3 is TGTGCCAGCAGTTCGCGCTACACTGAAGCTTTCTTT.